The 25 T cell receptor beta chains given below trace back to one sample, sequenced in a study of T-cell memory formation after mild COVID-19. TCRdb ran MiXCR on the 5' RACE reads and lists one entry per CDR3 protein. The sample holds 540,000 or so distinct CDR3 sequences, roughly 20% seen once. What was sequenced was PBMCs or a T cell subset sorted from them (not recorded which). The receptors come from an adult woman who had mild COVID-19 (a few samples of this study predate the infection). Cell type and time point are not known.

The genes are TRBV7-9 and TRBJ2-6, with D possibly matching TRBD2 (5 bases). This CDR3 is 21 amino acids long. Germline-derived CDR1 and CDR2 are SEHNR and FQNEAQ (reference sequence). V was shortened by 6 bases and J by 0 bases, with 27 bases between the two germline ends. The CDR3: CASRPTGLQSGLISGANVLTF. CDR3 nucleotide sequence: TGTGCCAGCAGACCCACCGGGCTCCAATCAGGACTCATCTCTGGGGCCAACGTCCTGACTTTC.

This CDR3 reads CASTQRARTSSDNEQFF. DNA of the CDR3: TGTGCCAGCACCCAAAGGGCCCGGACTAGCAGTGACAATGAGCAGTTCTTC. The chain recombines TRBV28 with TRBJ2-1, with 8 bases lining up with TRBD2. This CDR3 is 17 amino acids long. J was trimmed by 5 bases and V by 7 bases; bases with no gene match: 16. The germline V gene has CDR1 MDHEN and CDR2 SYDVKM.

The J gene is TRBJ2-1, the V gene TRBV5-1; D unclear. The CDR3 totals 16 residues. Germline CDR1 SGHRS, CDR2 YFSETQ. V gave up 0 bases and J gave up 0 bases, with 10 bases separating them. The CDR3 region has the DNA TGCGCCAGCAGCTTGGAAGCTGCCAGCTCCTACAATGAGCAGTTCTTC. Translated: CASSLEAASSYNEQFF.

CDR3 protein: CASSRLTTDTQYF. The DNA of the CDR3 is TGTGCCAGCAGCCGACTAACTACAGATACGCAGTATTTT. The J gene is TRBJ2-3, the V gene TRBV7-9; tentative D call: TRBD2 (5 bases). The germline V gene encodes CDR1 SEHNR and CDR2 FQNEAQ (reference sequence). There are 13 residues in the CDR3. Trimming shortened V by 5 bases and J by 3 bases, and 9 bases separated the two germline ends.

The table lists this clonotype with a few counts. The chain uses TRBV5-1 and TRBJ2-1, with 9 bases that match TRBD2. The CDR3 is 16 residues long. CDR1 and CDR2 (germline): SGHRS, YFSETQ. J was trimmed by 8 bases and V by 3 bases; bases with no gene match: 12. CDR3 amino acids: CASSSAWGLAPDEQFF. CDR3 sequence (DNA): TGCGCCAGCAGCTCGGCCTGGGGACTAGCCCCGGATGAGCAGTTCTTC.

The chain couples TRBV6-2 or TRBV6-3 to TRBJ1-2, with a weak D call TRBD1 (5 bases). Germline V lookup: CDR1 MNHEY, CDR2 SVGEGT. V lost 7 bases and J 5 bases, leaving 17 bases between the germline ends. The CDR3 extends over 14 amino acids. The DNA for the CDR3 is TGTGCCAGCACCTCCGGCGGGGCGCGGTATGGCTACACCTTC. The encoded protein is CASTSGGARYGYTF.

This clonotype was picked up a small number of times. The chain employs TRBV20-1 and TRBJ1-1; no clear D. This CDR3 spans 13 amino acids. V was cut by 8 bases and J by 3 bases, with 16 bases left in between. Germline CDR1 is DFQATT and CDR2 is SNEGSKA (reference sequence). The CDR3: CSPTPGLDTEAFF. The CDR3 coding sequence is TGCAGTCCTACCCCGGGGTTGGACACTGAAGCTTTCTTT.

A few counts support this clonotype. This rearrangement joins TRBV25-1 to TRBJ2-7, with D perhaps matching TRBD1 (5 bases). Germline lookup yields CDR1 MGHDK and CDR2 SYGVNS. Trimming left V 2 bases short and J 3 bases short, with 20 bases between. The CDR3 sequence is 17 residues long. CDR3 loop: CASSEHLGQTTNYEQYF. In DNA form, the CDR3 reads TGTGCCAGCAGTGAACATCTTGGACAAACGACAAACTACGAGCAGTACTTC.

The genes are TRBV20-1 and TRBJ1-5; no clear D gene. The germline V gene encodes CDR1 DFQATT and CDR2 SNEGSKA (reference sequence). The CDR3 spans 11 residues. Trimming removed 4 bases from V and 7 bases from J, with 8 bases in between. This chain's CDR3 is CSATPGQPQHF. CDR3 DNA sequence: TGCAGTGCTACTCCCGGCCAGCCCCAGCATTTT.

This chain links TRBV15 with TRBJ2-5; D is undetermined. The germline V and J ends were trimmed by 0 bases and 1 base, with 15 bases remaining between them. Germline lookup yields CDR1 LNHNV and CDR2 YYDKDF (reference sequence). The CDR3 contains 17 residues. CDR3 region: CATSREIPRRIQETQYF. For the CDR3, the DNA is TGTGCCACCAGCAGAGAGATCCCCCGTCGGATCCAAGAGACCCAGTACTTC.

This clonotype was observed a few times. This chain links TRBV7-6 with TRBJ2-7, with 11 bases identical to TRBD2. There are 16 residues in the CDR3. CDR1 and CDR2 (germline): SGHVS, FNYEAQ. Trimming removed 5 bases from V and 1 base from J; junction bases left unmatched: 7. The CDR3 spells CASSRSGGASSYEQYF. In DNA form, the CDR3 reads TGTGCCAGCAGCCGTAGCGGGGGGGCCAGTTCCTACGAGCAGTACTTC.

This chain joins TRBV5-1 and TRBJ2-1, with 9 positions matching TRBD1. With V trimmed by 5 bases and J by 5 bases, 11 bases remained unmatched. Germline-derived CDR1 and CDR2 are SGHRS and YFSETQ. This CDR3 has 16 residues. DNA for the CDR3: TGCGCCAGCAGAATGGACAGGGGATCGGGGAACAATGAGCAGTTCTTC. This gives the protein CASRMDRGSGNNEQFF.

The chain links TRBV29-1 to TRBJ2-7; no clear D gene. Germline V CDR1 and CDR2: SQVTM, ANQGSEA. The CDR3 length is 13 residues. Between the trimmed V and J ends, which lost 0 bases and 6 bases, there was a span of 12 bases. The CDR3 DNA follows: TGCAGCGTTGAAGATGAGAGTAGGACCGAGCAGTACTTC. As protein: CSVEDESRTEQYF.

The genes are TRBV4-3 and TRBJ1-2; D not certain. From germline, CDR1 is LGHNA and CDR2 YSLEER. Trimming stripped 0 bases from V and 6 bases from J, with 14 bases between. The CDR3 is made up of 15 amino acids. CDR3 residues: CASSQELSRSHGYTF. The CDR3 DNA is TGCGCCAGCAGCCAAGAGCTTTCCCGAAGCCATGGCTACACCTTC.

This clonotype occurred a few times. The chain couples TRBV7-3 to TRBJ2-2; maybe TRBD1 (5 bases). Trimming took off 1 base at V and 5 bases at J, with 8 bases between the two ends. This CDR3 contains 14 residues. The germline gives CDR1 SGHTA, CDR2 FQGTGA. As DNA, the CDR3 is TGTGCCAGCAGCTTAAACCAGGGAACCGGGGAGCTGTTTTTT. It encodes CASSLNQGTGELFF.

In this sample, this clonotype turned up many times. CDR3 residues: CASSQAASANYEQYF. CDR3 DNA: TGTGCCAGCAGCCAAGCAGCTAGCGCTAACTACGAGCAGTACTTC. The V call is TRBV4-2, the J call TRBJ2-7, with D perhaps TRBD2 (6 bases). The CDR3 consists of 15 residues. The V end lost 1 base, the J end lost 3 bases, and 13 bases lay between the germline ends. Per germline, CDR1 LGHNA and CDR2 YNFKEQ.

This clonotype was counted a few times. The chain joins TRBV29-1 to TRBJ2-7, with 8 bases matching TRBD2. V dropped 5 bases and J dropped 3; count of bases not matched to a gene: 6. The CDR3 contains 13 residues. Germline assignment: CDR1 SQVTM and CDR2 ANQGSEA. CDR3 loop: CSVMDGGDYEQYF. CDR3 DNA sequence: TGCAGCGTTATGGACGGGGGGGACTACGAGCAGTACTTC.

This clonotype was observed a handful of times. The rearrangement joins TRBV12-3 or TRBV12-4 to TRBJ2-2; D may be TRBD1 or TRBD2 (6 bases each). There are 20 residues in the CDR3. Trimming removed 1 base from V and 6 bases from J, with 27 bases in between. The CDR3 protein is CASSLVWGNRDSIQAGELFF. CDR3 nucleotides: TGTGCCAGCAGTTTAGTATGGGGGAACAGGGACTCCATCCAGGCCGGGGAGCTGTTTTTT.

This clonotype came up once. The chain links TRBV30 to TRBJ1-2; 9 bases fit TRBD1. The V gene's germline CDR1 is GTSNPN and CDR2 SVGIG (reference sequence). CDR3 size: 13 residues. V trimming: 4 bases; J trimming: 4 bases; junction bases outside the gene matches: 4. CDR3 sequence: CAWTRQGVYGYTF. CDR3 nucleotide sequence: TGTGCCTGGACCCGACAGGGGGTCTATGGCTACACCTTC.

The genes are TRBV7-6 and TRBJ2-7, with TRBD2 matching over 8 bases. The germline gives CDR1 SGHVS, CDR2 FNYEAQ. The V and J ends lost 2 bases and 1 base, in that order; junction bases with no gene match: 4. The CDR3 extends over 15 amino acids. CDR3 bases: TGTGCCAGCAGCTTAAGTACGGGGGGGTCCTACGAGCAGTACTTC. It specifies CASSLSTGGSYEQYF.

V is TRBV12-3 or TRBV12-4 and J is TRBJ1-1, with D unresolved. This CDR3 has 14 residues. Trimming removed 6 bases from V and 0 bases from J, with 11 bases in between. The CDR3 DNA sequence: TGTGCCAGCAGGTATAGGACCATGAACACTGAAGCTTTCTTT. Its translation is CASRYRTMNTEAFF.

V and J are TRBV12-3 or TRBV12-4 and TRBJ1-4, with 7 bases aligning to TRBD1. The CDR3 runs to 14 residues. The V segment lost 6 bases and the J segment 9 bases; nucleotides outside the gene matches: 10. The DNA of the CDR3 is TGTGCCAGCAGCGAAGGGGGCGTTGGAAAAAAACTGTTTTTT. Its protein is CASSEGGVGKKLFF.

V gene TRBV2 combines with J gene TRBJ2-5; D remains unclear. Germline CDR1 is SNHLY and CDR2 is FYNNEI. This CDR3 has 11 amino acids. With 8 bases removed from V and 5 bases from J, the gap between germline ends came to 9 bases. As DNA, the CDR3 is TGTGCCAGCCTGATCGGGGAGACCCAGTACTTC. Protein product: CASLIGETQYF.

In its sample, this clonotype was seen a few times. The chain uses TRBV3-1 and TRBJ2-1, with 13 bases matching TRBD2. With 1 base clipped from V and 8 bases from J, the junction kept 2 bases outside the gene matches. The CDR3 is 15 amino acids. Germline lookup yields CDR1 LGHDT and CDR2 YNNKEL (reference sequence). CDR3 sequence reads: CASSQGGLAGYEQFF. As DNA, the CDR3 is TGTGCCAGCAGCCAAGGGGGACTAGCGGGGTATGAGCAGTTCTTC.

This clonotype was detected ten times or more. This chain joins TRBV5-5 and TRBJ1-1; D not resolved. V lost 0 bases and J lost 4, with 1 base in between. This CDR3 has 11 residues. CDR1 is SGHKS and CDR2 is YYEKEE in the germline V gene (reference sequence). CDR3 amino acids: CASSLATEAFF. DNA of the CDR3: TGTGCCAGCAGCTTGGCCACTGAAGCTTTCTTT.